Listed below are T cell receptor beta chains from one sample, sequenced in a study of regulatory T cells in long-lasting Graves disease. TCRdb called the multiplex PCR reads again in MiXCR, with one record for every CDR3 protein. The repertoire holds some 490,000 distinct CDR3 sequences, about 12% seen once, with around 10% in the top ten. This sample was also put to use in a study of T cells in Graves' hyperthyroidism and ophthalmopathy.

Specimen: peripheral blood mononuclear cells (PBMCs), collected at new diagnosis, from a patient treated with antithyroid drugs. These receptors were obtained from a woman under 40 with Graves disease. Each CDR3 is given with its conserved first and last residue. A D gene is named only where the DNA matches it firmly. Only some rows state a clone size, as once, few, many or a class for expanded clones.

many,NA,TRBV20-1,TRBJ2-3,CSAPHSRTSTDTQYF,TGCAGTGCCCCTCATAGCCGAACTAGCACAGATACGCAGTATTTT
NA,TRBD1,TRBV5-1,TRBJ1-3,CASSSGQGAFSGNTIYF,TGCGCCAGCAGCTCTGGACAGGGGGCTTTCTCTGGAAACACCATATATTTT
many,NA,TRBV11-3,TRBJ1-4,CASSAGGATNEKLFF,TGTGCCAGCAGCGCGGGGGGCGCAACTAATGAAAAACTGTTTTTT
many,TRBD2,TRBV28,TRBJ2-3,CASSLTSGLLTDPQYF,TGTGCCAGCAGTCTGACTAGCGGCTTATTGACAGATCCGCAGTATTTT
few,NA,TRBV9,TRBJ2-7,CASSVGVGQSSYEQYF,TGTGCCAGCAGCGTAGGTGTTGGGCAGAGCTCCTACGAGCAGTACTTC
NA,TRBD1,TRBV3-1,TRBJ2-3,CASSRTGADTQYF,TGTGCCAGCAGCCGCACAGGGGCAGATACGCAGTATTTT
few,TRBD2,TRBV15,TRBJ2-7,CATSNGREGSYEQYF,TGTGCCACCAGCAATGGGCGGGAGGGCTCGTACGAGCAGTACTTC
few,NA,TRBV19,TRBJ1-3,CATSSHSSSRGNTIYF,TGTGCCACTTCCTCTCACAGTTCATCCCGCGGAAACACCATATATTTT
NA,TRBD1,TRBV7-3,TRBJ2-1,CASSSHGTGYNEQFF,TGTGCCAGCAGCTCGCATGGGACAGGTTACAATGAGCAGTTCTTC
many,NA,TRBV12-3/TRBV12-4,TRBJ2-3,CASSLNLRDTQYF,TGTGCCAGCAGTTTAAACCTCCGGGATACGCAGTATTTT
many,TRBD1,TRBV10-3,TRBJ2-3,CAISESDGTVTDTQYF,TGTGCCATCAGTGAGTCTGATGGGACAGTCACAGATACGCAGTATTTT
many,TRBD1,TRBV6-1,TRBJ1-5,CASSENYRDRGFQPQHF,TGTGCCAGCAGTGAAAACTACCGGGACAGGGGCTTTCAGCCCCAGCATTTT
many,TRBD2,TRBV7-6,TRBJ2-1,CASSSGLAAYNEQFF,TGTGCCAGCAGCTCGGGACTAGCGGCTTACAATGAGCAGTTCTTC
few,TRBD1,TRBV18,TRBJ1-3,CASAGQSSGNTIYF,TGTGCCAGCGCGGGACAGTCCTCTGGAAACACCATATATTTT
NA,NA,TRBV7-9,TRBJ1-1,CASSSNRVNTEAFF,TGTGCCAGCAGTTCTAACAGGGTGAACACTGAAGCTTTCTTT
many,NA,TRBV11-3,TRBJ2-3,CASSLDHSTDTQYF,TGTGCCAGCAGCTTAGACCATAGCACAGATACGCAGTATTTT
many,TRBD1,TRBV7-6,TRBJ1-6,CASSLEGKGQGISPLHF,TGTGCCAGCAGCTTAGAGGGGAAGGGACAGGGGATTTCACCCCTCCACTTT
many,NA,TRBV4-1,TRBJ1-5,CASSQRTGRGQPQHF,TGCGCCAGCAGCCAAAGAACAGGGAGAGGGCAGCCCCAGCATTTT
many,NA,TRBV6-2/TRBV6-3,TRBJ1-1,CASSYWVNTEAFF,TGTGCCAGCAGTTACTGGGTGAACACTGAAGCTTTCTTT
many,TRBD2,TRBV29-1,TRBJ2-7,CSATSGRHYEQYF,TGCAGCGCAACTAGCGGGAGACACTACGAGCAGTACTTC
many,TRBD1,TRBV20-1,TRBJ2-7,CSARPPGQGFYEQYF,TGCAGTGCTAGACCTCCGGGACAGGGCTTCTACGAGCAGTACTTC
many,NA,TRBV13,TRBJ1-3,CASSLDGRSGNTIYF,TGTGCCAGCAGCTTAGACGGACGCTCTGGAAACACCATATATTTT
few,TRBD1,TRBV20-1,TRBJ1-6,CSARGPGQGDSPLHF,TGCAGTGCTAGAGGACCGGGACAGGGGGATTCACCCCTCCACTTT